The 21 T cell receptor beta chains below come from one sample, sequenced in a study of shared clonotypes between healthy human individuals. Sequencing was performed with immunoSEQ multiplex PCR; in TCRdb, only in-frame clones are kept and a portion is missing. The table records 550,000 to 750,000 clones, about 95% of them present only once. Positive CCR7 selection of CD45RO-negative cells yielded the naive CD8 cells, and terminally differentiated effector memory CD45RA+ cells were excluded. Material: naive CD8+ T cells sorted from blood. These receptors came from a young woman in good health.

The rearrangement uses TRBV4-1 and TRBJ1-2; TRBD1 is a possible D gene (6 bases). Germline CDR1 reads MGHRA; CDR2 reads YSYEKL. The CDR3 sequence is 16 residues long. V dropped 5 bases and J dropped 2 bases, with 18 bases sitting between them. CDR3 loop: CASSFRGGGSNYGYTF. CDR3 in DNA: TGCGCCAGCAGCTTTCGAGGGGGGGGCTCGAACTATGGCTACACCTTC.

The sample holds a few counts of this clone. The rearrangement uses TRBV11-2 and TRBJ1-5; the D gene is possibly TRBD1 (5 bases). In germline, CDR1 is SGHAT, CDR2 FQNNGV. The CDR3 has 13 residues. V was trimmed by 5 bases and J by 4 bases, leaving 9 bases between them. The CDR3 sequence: CASSPGGNQPQHF. As DNA, the CDR3 is TGTGCCAGCAGCCCTGGGGGGAATCAGCCCCAGCATTTT.

The chain carries TRBV4-1 and TRBJ2-1, with D tentatively TRBD2 (5 bases). V shed 4 bases and J shed 8 bases, with 9 bases lying between them. This CDR3 contains 12 residues. Per germline, CDR1 MGHRA and CDR2 YSYEKL. The CDR3 DNA is TGCGCCAGCAGCCCTAGCTCACATGAGCAGTTCTTC. It encodes CASSPSSHEQFF.

V and J are TRBV5-4 and TRBJ2-7; D gene uncertain. The CDR3 spans 15 residues. Germline lookup yields CDR1 SGHNT and CDR2 YYREEE (reference sequence). V lost 1 base, J lost 1 base, and 12 bases lay in between. In DNA, the CDR3 is TGTGCCAGCAGCTTGTTCTACAGCGATTCCTACGAGCAGTACTTC. It specifies CASSLFYSDSYEQYF.

The gene calls are TRBV13 and TRBJ1-2; the D is unclear. The germline CDR1 and CDR2 sequences are PRHDT and FYEKMQ (reference sequence). CDR3 size: 13 residues. Trimming removed 5 bases from V and 8 bases from J, with 15 bases in between. The DNA of the CDR3 is TGTGCCAGCAGCCCAAGGACCTCCTGGGGCTACACCTTC. Translated, it gives CASSPRTSWGYTF. The full variable domain, its missing parts supplied by reference TRBV13 and TRBJ1-2, is AAGVIQSPRHLIKEKRETATLKCYPIPRHDTVYWYQQGPGQDPQFLISFYEKMQSDKGSIPDRFSAQQFSDYHSELNMSSLELGDSALYFCASSPRTSWGYTFGSGTRLTVV.

The chain employs TRBV4-1 and TRBJ2-3; D not certain. The germline V and J ends were trimmed by 3 bases and 5 bases, with 15 bases remaining between them. The CDR3 spans 15 residues. Germline-derived CDR1 and CDR2 are MGHRA and YSYEKL. In DNA, the CDR3 is TGCGCCAGCAGCCAGAGCCCGCGAGGTGGAGATACGCAGTATTTT. Translated: CASSQSPRGGDTQYF.

This clone showed up just once. The genes are TRBV19 and TRBJ2-2; 9 bases are a match to TRBD2. CDR3 size: 19 residues. Germline-derived CDR1 and CDR2 are LNHDA and SQIVND (reference sequence). V was pared by 2 bases and J by 1 base, with 11 bases of the junction left unmatched. The chain's CDR3 is CASSIFLARLAENTGELFF. The CDR3 DNA sequence: TGTGCCAGTAGTATATTCCTTGCTCGACTAGCGGAGAACACCGGGGAGCTGTTTTTT. The whole variable domain, remainder taken from reference TRBV19 and TRBJ2-2, is DGGITQSPKYLFRKEGQNVTLSCEQNLNHDAMYWYRQDPGQGLRLIYYSQIVNDFQKGDIAEGYSVSREKKESFPLTVTSAQKNPTAFYLCASSIFLARLAENTGELFFGEGSRLTVL.

The chain carries TRBV7-6 and TRBJ1-5; perhaps TRBD1 as D (6 bases). Germline-derived CDR1 and CDR2 are SGHVS and FNYEAQ. The V gene lost 6 bases and the J gene lost 6 bases, with 18 bases spanning the gap. The CDR3 runs 15 residues. CDR3 protein: CASSHYGGQGQPQHF. CDR3 sequence (DNA): TGTGCCAGCAGTCATTACGGGGGGCAAGGTCAGCCCCAGCATTTT.

V is TRBV29-1 and J is TRBJ2-3; unclear D gene. CDR3 length equals 12 residues. Per germline, CDR1 SQVTM and CDR2 ANQGSEA. The ends were cut back, 4 bases at V and 5 bases at J, with 10 bases in the middle. Here the CDR3 DNA reads TGCAGCGTTGTGGGGTTAGGAGATACGCAGTATTTT. It codes for CSVVGLGDTQYF.

Comment on this clone: The same CDR3 is also encoded by other DNA sequences in this sample. The chain uses TRBV27 and TRBJ2-3, with D uncertain. The CDR3 has 14 residues. The germline gives CDR1 MNHEY, CDR2 SMNVEV (reference sequence). Between the trimmed V and J ends, which lost 3 bases and 0 bases, there was a span of 7 bases. The CDR3 sequence: CASSFPGSTDTQYF. The CDR3, as DNA: TGTGCCAGCAGTTTCCCAGGTAGCACAGATACGCAGTATTTT.

V is TRBV6-1 and J is TRBJ1-5, with D possibly TRBD1 on 5 matching bases. V was cut by 6 bases and J by 5 bases, with 8 bases left in between. The CDR3 is 12 residues long. From germline, CDR1 is MNHNS and CDR2 SASEGT. The CDR3, as DNA: TGTGCCAGCAGGGGGCTTGATCAGCCCCAGCATTTT. Translated, it gives CASRGLDQPQHF.

This clone is a singleton in its sample. The chain recombines TRBV27 with TRBJ2-1; TRBD2 matches 16 bases. The CDR3 spans 18 residues. Trimming took 0 bases from V and 7 from J; bases not matched to a gene: 6. Germline V CDR1 and CDR2: MNHEY, SMNVEV (reference sequence). The CDR3 protein is CASSLSGLAGGEWNEQFF. For the CDR3, the DNA is TGTGCCAGCAGTTTATCGGGACTAGCGGGGGGGGAGTGGAATGAGCAGTTCTTC.

This clone has just a few counts. The chain joins TRBV25-1 to TRBJ1-5; D is possibly TRBD1 (5 bases). CDR3 length equals 16 residues. Germline CDR1 reads MGHDK; CDR2 reads SYGVNS. V was shortened by 3 bases and J by 0 bases, with 12 bases between the two germline ends. CDR3 protein: CASSDGGPDSNQPQHF. Written as DNA, the CDR3 is TGTGCCAGCAGTGACGGGGGACCGGATAGCAATCAGCCCCAGCATTTT. Complete variable domain (other parts from reference TRBV25-1 and TRBJ1-5): EADIYQTPRYLVIGTGKKITLECSQTMGHDKMYWYQQDPGMELHLIHYSYGVNSTEKGDLSSESTVSRIRTEHFPLTLESARPSHTSQYLCASSDGGPDSNQPQHFGDGTRLSIL.

The V and J genes are TRBV10-1 and TRBJ1-4, with D possibly matching TRBD1 (6 bases). Per the germline V gene, CDR1 is WNHNN and CDR2 is SYGVQD (reference sequence). Trimming stripped 5 bases from V and 5 bases from J, with 12 bases between. The CDR3 loop spans 14 amino acids. As DNA, the CDR3 is TGCGCCAGCAGTCCAACCGGGACAAATGAAAAACTGTTTTTT. This sequence encodes CASSPTGTNEKLFF.

The chain links TRBV2 to TRBJ2-3; 8 nucleotides align to TRBD2. The CDR3 is made up of 14 amino acids. CDR1 is SNHLY, CDR2 FYNNEI, per germline. The J segment lost 3 bases and the V segment lost 7 bases, leaving 6 bases of the junction unmatched. The CDR3 region is CASKKSSGTDTQYF. The CDR3 DNA sequence: TGTGCCAGCAAAAAATCTAGCGGGACAGATACGCAGTATTTT.

Points on this clone: Other DNA sequences from this sample encode an identical CDR3 as well. The rearrangement uses TRBV27 and TRBJ2-6, with no clear D. Germline loops: CDR1 MNHEY, CDR2 SMNVEV (reference sequence). Trimming left V 5 bases short and J 2 bases short, with 4 bases between. The CDR3 is made up of 13 amino acids. The CDR3 sequence is CASSLAGANVLTF. The CDR3 nucleotides read TGTGCCAGCAGTCTGGCTGGGGCCAACGTCCTGACTTTC.

The rearrangement uses TRBV21-1 and TRBJ1-4; the D segment call TRBD1 is taken from the table without a DNA check. TRBV21-1 is a pseudogene locus. The length of the CDR3 is 20 residues. DNA for the CDR3: TGTGCCAGCAGCCCTCAAGACCAGGGACAGGGAGTGGATGGGAATGAAAAACTGTTTTTT. Amino acid sequence: CASSPQDQGQGVDGNEKLFF.

About this clone: Distinct nucleotide sequences in the sample also encode this CDR3. This chain connects TRBV9 to TRBJ2-2; no definite D call. The CDR3 has 12 amino acids. Germline V gene lookup returns CDR1 SGDLS and CDR2 YYNGEE. The V and J ends lost 4 bases and 2 bases respectively, with 3 bases between them. This CDR3 reads CASSPNTGELFF. CDR3 bases: TGTGCCAGCAGCCCTAACACCGGGGAGCTGTTTTTT.

The CDR3 loop reads CASSPWDLGEQYF. Here the CDR3 DNA reads TGTGCCAGCAGTCCTTGGGACTTGGGGGAGCAGTACTTC. The rearrangement links TRBV28 to TRBJ2-7; D possibly corresponds to TRBD2 (6 bases). V was trimmed by 5 bases and J by 7 bases, leaving 15 bases between them. The germline V gene has CDR1 MDHEN and CDR2 SYDVKM. The CDR3 runs 13 residues.

The chain employs TRBV6-5 and TRBJ2-7, with 7 bases matching TRBD2. Germline V gene data show CDR1 as MNHEY and CDR2 as SVGAGI. Trimming took 6 bases from V and 3 from J; bases not matched to a gene: 8. The CDR3 runs to 14 residues. The CDR3 nucleotides are TGTGCCAGCAGCCCACGGGGGGAGAACTACGAGCAGTACTTC. Its protein is CASSPRGENYEQYF.

To note about this clone: The sample carries other DNA sequences with the same CDR3. The chain is built from TRBV27 and TRBJ1-1, with 9 bases that match TRBD1. This CDR3 contains 14 residues. V was pared by 5 bases and J by 5 bases, with 6 bases of the junction left unmatched. Germline CDR1 reads MNHEY; CDR2 reads SMNVEV (reference sequence). CDR3 amino acids: CASSPTGGNTEAFF. In nucleotides, the CDR3 is TGTGCCAGCAGTCCGACAGGGGGAAATACTGAAGCTTTCTTT.